This is a list of T cell receptor beta chains from one sample in a study of OX40 agonist ivuxolimab in advanced cancers. Some clones are missing from TCRdb's copy, which holds only in-frame ones; the method was immunoSEQ multiplex PCR. The sample holds 35,000 to 40,000 clones, about 80% seen once. The source material was CD4+ or CD8+ T cells sorted from blood, sampled in a trial of the OX40 agonist ivuxolimab. These receptors all come from an adult with an advanced solid tumor such as melanoma, head and neck, liver or kidney cancer. The CDR3 runs from the conserved cysteine through the conserved F or W. Each record gives: V gene, CDR3 length, J gene, D gene, clone size, CDR3 protein, CDR3 DNA. A D gene is named only where the DNA matches it firmly. Clone size appears in some rows only: once, few, many, or a class for an expanded clone.

TRBV11-2	14	TRBJ1-4	.	.	CASSRPLYNEKLFF	TGTGCCAGCAGCCGTCCTCTTTATAATGAAAAACTGTTTTTT
TRBV30	16	TRBJ2-7	TRBD1	.	CAWSETRRSDRRKQYF	TGTGCCTGGAGTGAAACCCGAAGATCGGACAGGCGAAAGCAGTACTTC
TRBV30	16	TRBJ1-2	.	once	CAWRALSGLNLGGYTF	TGTGCCTGGAGGGCCCTTTCCGGACTCAACCTGGGGGGCTACACCTTC
TRBV2	13	TRBJ2-1	.	few	CASVLDTYNEQFF	TGTGCCAGCGTTCTCGACACTTACAATGAGCAGTTCTTC
TRBV19	15	TRBJ2-7	TRBD1	.	CATSRSTGIPYEQYF	TGTGCCACTAGCCGATCGACAGGGATCCCCTACGAGCAGTACTTC
TRBV7-9	19	TRBJ2-3	TRBD2	few	CASSRRGTSGVSSTDTQYF	TGTGCCAGCAGCCGCAGGGGGACTAGCGGGGTTTCTAGCACAGATACGCAGTATTTT
TRBV28	11	TRBJ1-2	TRBD1	.	CASRTGYGYTF	TGTGCCAGCCGGACAGGCTATGGCTACACCTTC
TRBV5-5	16	TRBJ2-3	TRBD2	.	CASSWTGTRSTDTQYF	TGTGCCAGCAGCTGGACTGGGACTAGAAGTACAGATACGCAGTATTTT
TRBV19	14	TRBJ1-3	.	few	CASTNSPSGNTIYF	TGTGCCAGTACGAACTCACCCTCTGGAAACACCATATATTTT
TRBV5-1	14	TRBJ1-1	.	.	CASSPIGTRTEAFF	TGCGCCAGCAGCCCTATCGGCACGAGGACTGAAGCTTTCTTT
TRBV7-9	14	TRBJ2-7	.	.	CASSFGTGAYEQYF	TGTGCCAGCAGCTTTGGGACGGGAGCCTACGAGCAGTACTTC
TRBV7-2	15	TRBJ1-5	.	.	CASSLGGVGNQPQHF	TGTGCCAGCAGCTTAGGTGGGGTGGGGAATCAGCCCCAGCATTTT
TRBV10-3	15	TRBJ1-4	.	.	CAISESGDAYEKLFF	TGTGCCATCAGTGAGTCCGGGGACGCTTATGAAAAACTGTTTTTT
TRBV28	14	TRBJ1-2	.	.	CASSFSGGDYGYTF	TGTGCCAGCAGTTTCTCGGGGGGGGACTATGGCTACACCTTC
TRBV30	13	TRBJ1-4	.	.	CAWFGGPSQKLFF	TGTGCCTGGTTCGGGGGGCCTTCTCAGAAACTGTTTTTT
TRBV15	15	TRBJ2-5	.	.	CATSRDPGQQETQYF	TGTGCCACCAGCAGAGATCCGGGACAACAAGAGACCCAGTACTTC
TRBV30	11	TRBJ1-1	.	.	CAWSPEVDAFF	TGTGCCTGGAGCCCGGAAGTTGACGCTTTCTTT
TRBV18	13	TRBJ1-5	.	.	CASSPTENQPQHF	TGTGCCAGCTCACCGACAGAAAATCAGCCCCAGCATTTT
TRBV13	13	TRBJ2-3	.	.	CASGRVSTDTQYF	TGTGCCAGCGGCAGGGTGAGCACAGATACGCAGTATTTT
TRBV4-1	19	TRBJ2-6	.	.	CASSQGPAGVFAGANVLTF	TGCGCCAGCAGCCAAGGTCCAGCAGGGGTTTTTGCTGGGGCCAACGTCCTGACTTTC
TRBV2	14	TRBJ2-1	.	few	CASSEILVSNEQFF	TGTGCCAGCAGTGAAATTCTGGTCTCCAATGAGCAGTTCTTC
TRBV25-1	12	TRBJ2-3	.	few	CASQTGPDTQYF	TGTGCCAGCCAGACGGGCCCAGATACGCAGTATTTT
TRBV7-9	15	TRBJ2-7	TRBD2	once	CASSKTSGSFSEQYF	TGTGCCAGCAGCAAGACTAGCGGGAGCTTTAGCGAGCAGTACTTC
TRBV11-2	12	TRBJ1-1	.	.	CASSSSYTEAFF	TGTGCCAGCAGCTCCTCGTACACTGAAGCTTTCTTT
TRBV30	17	TRBJ1-5	TRBD1	.	CAWSSGQGALFNQPQHF	TGTGCCTGGAGTTCTGGACAGGGGGCTCTGTTCAATCAGCCCCAGCATTTT
TRBV2	16	TRBJ2-1	TRBD2	.	CASSRLAGGSYNEQFF	TGTGCCAGCAGCAGACTAGCGGGAGGTTCCTACAATGAGCAGTTCTTC
TRBV28	19	TRBJ1-3	TRBD1	.	CASSFDRSSTGVAGNTIYF	TGTGCCAGCAGTTTCGATCGGTCCTCGACAGGGGTTGCTGGAAACACCATATATTTT
TRBV7-9	14	TRBJ2-3	.	.	CASSLSVGTDTQYF	TGTGCCAGCAGCCTTAGTGTTGGCACAGATACGCAGTATTTT
TRBV5-1	16	TRBJ1-2	TRBD1	.	CASSLAGTGGNYGYTF	TGCGCCAGCAGCTTGGCCGGGACAGGGGGCAACTATGGCTACACCTTC